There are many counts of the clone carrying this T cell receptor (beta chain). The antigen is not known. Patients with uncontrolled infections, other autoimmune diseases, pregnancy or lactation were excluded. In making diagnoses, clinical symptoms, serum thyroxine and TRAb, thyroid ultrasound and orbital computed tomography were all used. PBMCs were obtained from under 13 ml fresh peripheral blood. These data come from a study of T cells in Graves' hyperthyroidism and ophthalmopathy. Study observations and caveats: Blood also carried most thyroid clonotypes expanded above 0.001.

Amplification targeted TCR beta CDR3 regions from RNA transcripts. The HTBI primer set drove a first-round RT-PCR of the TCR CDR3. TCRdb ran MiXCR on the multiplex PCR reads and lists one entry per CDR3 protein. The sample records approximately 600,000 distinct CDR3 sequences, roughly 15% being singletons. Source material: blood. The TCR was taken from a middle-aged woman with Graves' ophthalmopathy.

The CDR3 DNA reads as TGTGCCAGCAGCCTAAATTCGGGCTACGAGCAGTACTTC. This translates into CASSLNSGYEQYF. The chain combines TRBV7-9 with TRBJ2-7; D remains ambiguous. The CDR3 length is 13 residues. The V end lost 5 bases, the J end lost 3 bases, and 11 bases lay between the germline ends. Germline lookup yields CDR1 SEHNR and CDR2 FQNEAQ (reference sequence).